This T cell receptor (beta chain) emerged from a study of PD-1 blockade in classical Hodgkin lymphoma. The method was immunoSEQ multiplex PCR; TCRdb's version includes in-frame clones alone and lacks a portion of them. The sample has about 54,000 clones, under 95% seen once. Each and every patient relapsed after autologous stem cell transplantation, and patients got differing brentuximab vedotin exposure. As concerns this clone: Its antigen is as yet unknown.

Study-level findings and limits: Whatever underlies the repertoire differences (possibly disease activity or prior therapy) remains undefined.

V gave up 1 base and J gave up 3 bases, with 16 bases separating them. The CDR3 totals 16 residues. Germline CDR1 and CDR2: SGHRS and YFSETQ. The chain is built from TRBV5-1 and TRBJ1-2; no clear D gene. The TCR sequence derives from a human donor with classical Hodgkin lymphoma. Sequenced material: peripheral blood mononuclear cells (PBMCs), taken before the second cycle of nivolumab. The CDR3 nucleotides read TGCGCCAGCAGCTTGCCGGACGAGGGATCCTACTATGGCTACACCTTC. It specifies CASSLPDEGSYYGYTF.